This TCR beta chain emerged from a study of OX40 agonist ivuxolimab in advanced cancers. This clone has a single count. CDR1 SQVTM and CDR2 ANQGSEA come from the germline V gene. The V gene lost 4 bases and the J gene lost 0 bases, with 19 bases spanning the gap. This CDR3 has 16 amino acids. Assay: immunoSEQ multiplex PCR; the TCRdb copy retains only in-frame clones and omits some. The sample gives some 41,000 clones, about 90% of which show up once; approximately 6% is in the top ten. The chain employs TRBV29-1 and TRBJ2-7, with D perhaps TRBD2 (5 bases). The specimen comprised CD4+ or CD8+ T cells sorted from blood, sampled in a trial of the OX40 agonist ivuxolimab. The sequence came from an adult with an advanced solid tumor such as melanoma, head and neck, liver or kidney cancer. The CDR3 DNA sequence: TGCAGCGTTGTCGCCGGAGTGAGGGTGGGCTCCTACGAGCAGTACTTC. As protein: CSVVAGVRVGSYEQYF.